This T cell receptor (beta chain) emerged from a study of cytomegalovirus exposure and HLA in healthy donors. Across the whole study: A preliminary data release comprised about 85 million unique TCRs obtained from HLA-typed donors. Points from the study as a whole: As a later analysis revealed, most CMV-associated TCR beta chains appeared HLA-restricted. A later analysis revealed that TCR association rates differed between HLA loci, peaking at DRB1 and bottoming out at HLA-C. The study recorded 160 or so TCR beta chains that were cytomegalovirus-associated.

Points on this clone: Its antigen remains unidentified.

This PCR relied on a set of 60 Vbeta primers and 13 Jbeta primers. Generated by immunoSEQ multiplex PCR, the TCRdb table keeps only in-frame clones and is missing some. Of approximately 130,000 clones in the sample, about 80% were seen once. The sample comprised PBMCs. The source of this sequence is a man aged 50 to 60 in good health and CMV-seronegative.

As DNA, the CDR3 is TGCAGCGTTGAAGGAGGACAGGGGGTGACGGATACGCAGTATTTT. Translation gives CSVEGGQGVTDTQYF. This chain connects TRBV29-1 to TRBJ2-3; 10 bases agree with TRBD1. The V segment lost 1 base and the J segment 6 bases; nucleotides outside the gene matches: 7. Per the germline V gene, CDR1 is SQVTM and CDR2 is ANQGSEA. The CDR3 runs to 15 residues.